This T cell receptor beta chain was documented in a study of beta chain features in type 1 diabetes. Unmatched junction bases numbered 7, after V lost 5 bases and J lost 5 bases. Germline CDR1 SGHAT, CDR2 FQNNGV. This CDR3 contains 14 residues. The investigators reverse transcribed all of the isolated RNA, so they sequenced expressed TCRB transcripts. The table came from immunoSEQ multiplex PCR; TCRdb's copy has only in-frame clones and leaves some out. This table holds 300,000 to 450,000 clones, roughly 12% found once. This clone was recorded once. The chain recombines TRBV11-2 with TRBJ2-3; 7 nucleotides match TRBD1. The receptor was isolated from a man aged 18 to 29 in good health. Sequenced input: naive CD4+ T cells from blood. CDR3 sequence: CASSATSGGDTQYF. CDR3 bases: TGTGCCAGCAGCGCAACCTCAGGGGGAGATACGCAGTATTTT.